These T cell receptor beta chains were read from a single sample in a study of T cell changes during pregnancy in multiple sclerosis. TCRdb's copy holds only in-frame clones and misses some; the assay was immunoSEQ multiplex PCR. This table holds tens of thousands of clones, 70% to 90% found once. The source material was CD4+ T cells from peripheral blood mononuclear cells, sampled in the first trimester of pregnancy. The receptors were gathered from a female donor with multiple sclerosis, enrolled in a pregnancy study. The CDR3 runs from the conserved cysteine through the conserved F or W. The D gene is left open where the match is weak. Clone size is shown for a subset of rows, as once, few, many or a class of expanded clone.

abundance | d_gene | j_gene | v_gene | CDR3nt | CDR3aa
- | - | TRBJ1-1 | TRBV5-6 | TGTGCCAGCAGCTTGGCCAGAAACACTGAAGCTTTCTTT | CASSLARNTEAFF
- | - | TRBJ2-1 | TRBV6-6 | TGTGCCAGCAGTTACTCGAACAGCAATGAGCAGTTCTTC | CASSYSNSNEQFF
- | TRBD1 | TRBJ2-7 | TRBV6-5 | TGTGCCAGCAGCAAGGGACAGCCCAGGGCGGAGCAGTACTTC | CASSKGQPRAEQYF
- | - | TRBJ1-1 | TRBV19 | TGTGCCAGTAGTATGTCGGGAGGGGCCGTCAACACTGAAGCCTTCTTT | CASSMSGGAVNTEAFF
- | TRBD1 | TRBJ1-5 | TRBV7-8 | TGTGCCAGCAGCTCACAGGGGAGCAATCAGCCCCAGCATTTT | CASSSQGSNQPQHF
- | - | TRBJ2-7 | TRBV18 | TGTGCCAGCTCACCAGGTACTTTCTACGAGCAGTACTTC | CASSPGTFYEQYF
- | - | TRBJ2-3 | TRBV28 | TGTGCCAGCAGTTCCCCTGGGAGAAATACGCAGTATTTT | CASSSPGRNTQYF
- | - | TRBJ1-4 | TRBV7-9 | TGTGCCAGCAGCTCTCTCGGGACACCCGGGGATGGTGAAAAACTGTTTTTT | CASSSLGTPGDGEKLFF
once | - | TRBJ2-1 | TRBV28 | TGTGCCAGCAGTTTATCCCCTTCCTACAATGAGCAGTTCTTC | CASSLSPSYNEQFF
- | - | TRBJ1-4 | TRBV14 | TGTGCCAGCAGCCCTCCGGGGAGAAGGAGTGAAAAACTGTTTTTT | CASSPPGRRSEKLFF
- | - | TRBJ2-5 | TRBV30 | TGTGCCTGGAGGCATTCTCCCGGACAGCGGGAGACCCAGTACTTC | CAWRHSPGQRETQYF
- | TRBD1 | TRBJ2-4 | TRBV12-5 | TGTGCTAGTGGGGACAGGAAAAACATTCAGTACTTC | CASGDRKNIQYF
few | - | TRBJ1-1 | TRBV14 | TGTGCCAGCAGCCTAGGGACTATAGGGGCTTTCTTT | CASSLGTIGAFF
- | - | TRBJ2-3 | TRBV5-1 | TGCGCCAGCAGCTTCGGGCGGGACACAGATACGCAGTATTTT | CASSFGRDTDTQYF
- | TRBD2 | TRBJ2-1 | TRBV7-2 | TGTGCCAGCAGCTTTAGACTAGCGATTTCCTACAATGAGCAGTTCTTC | CASSFRLAISYNEQFF
- | TRBD1 | TRBJ2-1 | TRBV29-1 | TGCAGCGTCGCTGACAGGGCCAACAATGAGCAGTTCTTC | CSVADRANNEQFF
- | - | TRBJ2-7 | TRBV5-1 | TGCGCCAGCAGCTTGGAACCCCATCGAGTAAAAGCCTACGAGCAGTACTTC | CASSLEPHRVKAYEQYF
- | - | TRBJ1-1 | TRBV9 | TGTGCCAGCAGCGTAGGTCCGGTTTACACTGAAGCTTTCTTT | CASSVGPVYTEAFF
- | - | TRBJ2-7 | TRBV7-2 | TGTGCCAGCAGCTTTGCGGACAGCATCTCCTACGAGCAGTACTTC | CASSFADSISYEQYF
- | TRBD1 | TRBJ1-2 | TRBV18 | TGTGCCAGCTCGGGACAGGGGAACTATGGCTACACCTTC | CASSGQGNYGYTF
- | TRBD1 | TRBJ2-3 | TRBV9 | TGTGCCAGCAGCACCTCGACAGGGATACTCGCAGATACGCAGTATTTT | CASSTSTGILADTQYF
- | TRBD2 | TRBJ2-3 | TRBV7-6 | TGTGCCAGCAGCCAGACTAGCGGGGGGGCCACAGATACGCAGTATTTT | CASSQTSGGATDTQYF
- | - | TRBJ2-7 | TRBV18 | TGTGCCAGCTCACCAGGAACAGTCTACGAGCAGTACTTC | CASSPGTVYEQYF
- | TRBD1 | TRBJ1-3 | TRBV5-1 | TGCGCCAGCAGGGGGGACAGCCCCACTGGAAACACCATATATTTT | CASRGDSPTGNTIYF
- | TRBD2 | TRBJ2-7 | TRBV27 | TGTGCCAGCAGTTATTCAGGCGGGAGTACCATCTACGAGCAGTACTTC | CASSYSGGSTIYEQYF
- | TRBD1 | TRBJ2-7 | TRBV18 | TGTGCCAGCTCAGGACAGGGGGCCAACGAGCAGTACTTC | CASSGQGANEQYF
- | TRBD1 | TRBJ1-5 | TRBV30 | TGTGCCTGGAGTGTCGTGACAGGGGTAGGGCCCCAGCATTTT | CAWSVVTGVGPQHF
- | - | TRBJ1-5 | TRBV6-5 | TGTGCCAGCACCCCGGGCCAGGGAGGCCAGCCCCAGCATTTT | CASTPGQGGQPQHF
once | TRBD1 | TRBJ1-4 | TRBV7-9 | TGTGCCAGCAGCTTAGGACAGGGTGGGGATGAAAAACTGTTTTTT | CASSLGQGGDEKLFF
once | - | TRBJ1-2 | TRBV18 | TGTGCCAGCTCACCGACGGCAGGGGAGAATGGCTACACCTTC | CASSPTAGENGYTF
- | TRBD2 | TRBJ2-1 | TRBV28 | TGTGCCAGCAGGGGGGCGGGAGGTTCCTACAATGAGCAGTTCTTC | CASRGAGGSYNEQFF
- | TRBD2 | TRBJ2-7 | TRBV7-9 | TGTGCCAGCAGCTTGGGGAGGGTCGGGCACGAGCAGTACTTC | CASSLGRVGHEQYF
- | - | TRBJ2-7 | TRBV2 | TGTGCCAGCAGTGGCCTCCGGTACGAGCAGTACTTC | CASSGLRYEQYF
- | - | TRBJ2-3 | TRBV7-3 | TGTGCCAGCAGCTCCGGAGAGGGTACGCAGTATTTT | CASSSGEGTQYF
- | - | TRBJ1-5 | TRBV4-2 | TGTGCCAGCAGCCAAGCTGAGGAGGGTAATCAGCCCCAGCATTTT | CASSQAEEGNQPQHF